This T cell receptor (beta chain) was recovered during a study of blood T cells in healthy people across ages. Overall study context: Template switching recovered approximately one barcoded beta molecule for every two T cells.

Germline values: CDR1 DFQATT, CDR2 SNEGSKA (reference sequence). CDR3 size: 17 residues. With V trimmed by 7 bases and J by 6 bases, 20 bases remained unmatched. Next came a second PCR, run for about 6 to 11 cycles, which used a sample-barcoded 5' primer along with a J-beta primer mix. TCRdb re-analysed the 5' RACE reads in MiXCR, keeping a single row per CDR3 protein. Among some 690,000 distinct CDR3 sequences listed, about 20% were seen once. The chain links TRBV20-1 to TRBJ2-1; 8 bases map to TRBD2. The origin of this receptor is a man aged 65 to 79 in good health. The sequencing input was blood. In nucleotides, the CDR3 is TGCAGTGTTAAGTCGGAGGCTAGCGGGTTAATTAGCAATGAGCAGTTCTTC. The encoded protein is CSVKSEASGLISNEQFF.